The present T cell receptor beta chain was sequenced within a study of T cell repertoires in cytomegalovirus infection. In the study overall: Researchers turned to recently identified HLA-C-restricted CMV epitopes as well as well-studied HLA-B-restricted ones.

This clonotype was counted between two and nine times. Its target is not known. MiXCR, applied by TCRdb to the reads, yields one record per CDR3 protein. The profile shows 200,000 to 250,000 distinct CDR3 sequences, 30% to 45% of them singletons. Overall study results and limits: Within the response measured ex vivo, HLA-C-restricted CMV-specific TCR beta clonotypes were dominant.

V was pared by 5 bases and J by 10 bases, with 15 bases between. The CDR3 is 13 amino acids. The TCR comes from a human donor in good health (CMV status not recorded). Some clones in this sample may be carry-over from other donors' samples. Source: CD8+ T cells from cultured PBMCs, taken from culture after CMV antigen stimulation. The chain couples TRBV12-3 or TRBV12-4 to TRBJ2-1, with D possibly being TRBD1 or TRBD2 (6 bases each). The CDR3 DNA reads TGTGCCAGCAGTCCCGGGGGCTACTGGGAGCAGTTCTTC. This gives the protein CASSPGGYWEQFF.